This T cell receptor beta chain was captured by sequencing in a study of T cells in Graves' hyperthyroidism and ophthalmopathy. Overall study context: Blood was drawn when the patient was first diagnosed and still untreated. Findings of the study overall: Blood also contained most expanded thyroid clonotypes above 0.001.

Authors of the study amplified TCR beta CDR3 regions from RNA transcripts. RT-PCR in the first round (using the HTBI primer set) targeted the TCR CDR3. MiXCR, applied by TCRdb to the multiplex PCR reads, yields one record per CDR3 protein. The sample holds a few hundred thousand distinct CDR3 sequences, more than 12% seen once. Germline V gives CDR1 SEHNR, CDR2 FQNEAQ (reference sequence). With V trimmed by 4 bases and J by 8 bases, 8 bases remained unmatched. CDR3 length: 15 residues. This clonotype showed up many times. The antigen is not known. The specimen sequenced was blood. The chain links TRBV7-9 to TRBJ2-1; 10 nucleotides agree with TRBD2. The sequence was collected from a woman in her 40s with Graves' hyperthyroidism that later progressed to Graves' ophthalmopathy. The CDR3 coding sequence is TGTGCCAGCAGCTGGATAGCGGGAGGAGGCTATGAGCAGTTCTTC. Residues: CASSWIAGGGYEQFF.